The 9 T cell receptor beta chains given below trace back to one sample, sequenced in a study of a mutant IDH1 vaccine in newly diagnosed glioma. Only in-frame clones appear in the TCRdb table, and some are missing; sequencing was by immunoSEQ multiplex PCR. This table holds about 77,000 clones, around 85% found once. No antigens are known for them. Described time point: week 23, last vaccination. Each vaccine dose was 300 ug of mutant IDH1 20-mer peptide, with topical imiquimod. The starting material was PBMCs, obtained from a glioma patient whose treatment included an IDH1 peptide vaccine. Every receptor here comes from a woman between 50 and 59 years old with glioma.

This clone was detected only a few times. V usage is TRBV13 and J usage is TRBJ1-4; tentative D call: TRBD1 (5 bases). V was cut by 3 bases and J by 5 bases, with 7 bases left in between. Per the germline V gene, CDR1 is PRHDT and CDR2 is FYEKMQ (reference sequence). This CDR3 comprises 13 residues. This chain's CDR3 is CASSLWGNEKLFF. The CDR3, as DNA: TGTGCCAGCAGCTTGTGGGGGAATGAAAAACTGTTTTTT.

The rearrangement links TRBV28 to TRBJ2-7; unclear D gene. This CDR3 spans 15 amino acids. Per germline, CDR1 MDHEN and CDR2 SYDVKM. V shed 0 bases and J shed 2 bases, with 11 bases lying between them. The DNA for the CDR3 is TGTGCCAGCAGTTTATGGCAACAGCCTACCTACGAGCAGTACTTC. Its translation is CASSLWQQPTYEQYF.

The V gene is TRBV6-1, the J gene TRBJ2-7, with 10 bases matching TRBD1. Trimming took 4 bases from V and 3 from J; bases not matched to a gene: 6. Germline CDR1 MNHNS, CDR2 SASEGT. CDR3 length: 15 residues. This CDR3 is CASSAPGQGNYEQYF. DNA of the CDR3: TGTGCCAGCAGTGCTCCGGGACAGGGGAACTACGAGCAGTACTTC.

This sequence joins TRBV9 and TRBJ2-1; D remains ambiguous. The CDR3 spans 16 residues. V shed 3 bases and J shed 2 bases, with 15 bases lying between them. The germline V gene encodes CDR1 SGDLS and CDR2 YYNGEE. The DNA of the CDR3 is TGTGCCAGCAGCGCTCCCCCAGGTGGGGCCTACAATGAGCAGTTCTTC. Its translation is CASSAPPGGAYNEQFF.

The chain is built from TRBV7-9 and TRBJ1-1; possibly TRBD1 for D (6 bases). V lost 5 bases, J lost 1 base, and 11 bases lay in between. The CDR3 runs to 14 residues. Per germline, CDR1 SEHNR and CDR2 FQNEAQ (reference sequence). CDR3 sequence: CASSRGPWNTEAFF. The CDR3 DNA reads TGTGCCAGCAGCCGGGGGCCGTGGAACACTGAAGCTTTCTTT.

The CDR3 is CASSMRSGGSPDTQYF. The DNA of the CDR3 is TGTGCCAGTAGTATGAGGAGCGGGGGGTCGCCAGATACGCAGTATTTT. This chain uses TRBV19 with TRBJ2-3, with 9 positions matching TRBD2. J gave up 4 bases and V 3 bases, and 8 bases lay outside the gene matches. Germline loops: CDR1 LNHDA, CDR2 SQIVND (reference sequence). This CDR3 has 16 residues.

In this sample, this clone turned up a few times. V usage is TRBV2 and J usage is TRBJ1-5, with D possibly being TRBD1 (6 bases). CDR3 size: 15 residues. The V end was cut by 3 bases, the J end by 2 bases, with 11 bases between. Germline V CDR1 and CDR2: SNHLY, FYNNEI. This CDR3 reads CASSDEQGRNQPQHF. In DNA, the CDR3 is TGTGCCAGCAGTGACGAACAGGGTCGCAATCAGCCCCAGCATTTT.

The chain recombines TRBV7-9 with TRBJ2-3; D possibly corresponds to TRBD1 (5 bases). Per germline, CDR1 SEHNR and CDR2 FQNEAQ (reference sequence). The V end was cut by 3 bases, the J end by 0 bases, with 16 bases between. The CDR3 totals 17 residues. This chain's CDR3 is CASSFDWTHHSTDTQYF. CDR3 in DNA: TGTGCCAGCAGCTTTGATTGGACACACCATAGCACAGATACGCAGTATTTT.

This clone has a handful of counts. The chain employs TRBV7-3 and TRBJ1-5; D perhaps matches TRBD1 (5 bases). Germline V gene sequence: CDR1 SGHTA, CDR2 FQGTGA. The CDR3 is made up of 13 amino acids. The germline V and J ends were trimmed by 5 bases and 2 bases, with 7 bases remaining between them. DNA for the CDR3: TGTGCCAGCAGCCCGGGGGGCAATCAGCCCCAGCATTTT. Translation gives CASSPGGNQPQHF.